The 20 T cell receptor beta chains reported below all come from one sample, sequenced in a study of response to subunit inactivated influenza vaccine. TCRdb reanalysed the RT-PCR reads using MiXCR and keeps one entry per CDR3 protein. The sample shows about 540,000 distinct CDR3 sequences, around 13% of them seen only once. Sample: PBMCs from blood, taken about 11 days after vaccination. Receptors originate from a man in his fifties who received an inactivated influenza vaccine.

This clonotype was detected a few times. This chain links TRBV7-6 with TRBJ2-2; no clear D gene. Trimming left V 1 base short and J 4 bases short, with 10 bases between. CDR1 and CDR2 (germline): SGHVS, FNYEAQ. The CDR3 is 15 amino acids. The CDR3 nucleotides read TGTGCCAGCAGCTTAGAGGCAGGCCTCACCGGGGAGCTGTTTTTT. Residues: CASSLEAGLTGELFF.

V and J are TRBV27 and TRBJ2-5; D is ambiguous. Trimming stripped 3 bases from V and 4 bases from J, with 18 bases between. Germline assignment: CDR1 MNHEY and CDR2 SMNVEV (reference sequence). The CDR3 contains 16 residues. The CDR3 DNA is TGTGCCAGCAGTTTGCGTTCTACTTTAGGTGGAGAGACCCAGTACTTC. It codes for CASSLRSTLGGETQYF.

The chain is built from TRBV20-1 and TRBJ2-3, with TRBD2 identical over 11 bases. This CDR3 is built from 14 residues. From germline, CDR1 is DFQATT and CDR2 SNEGSKA (reference sequence). The junction had 3 bases not matched to a gene; V was cut back by 3 bases and J by 4 bases. The CDR3 nucleotides read TGCAGTGCTAGTACTAGCGGGAGTTCAGATACGCAGTATTTT. Translating gives CSASTSGSSDTQYF.

The chain is built from TRBV6-5 and TRBJ2-7; D is possibly TRBD1 (5 bases). Per germline, CDR1 MNHEY and CDR2 SVGAGI. CDR3 length: 14 residues. Trimming pared 4 bases from V and 3 bases from J, leaving 13 bases between. The CDR3 DNA follows: TGTGCCAGCAGTTGGGCAGGGAATCACTACGAGCAGTACTTC. Translation: CASSWAGNHYEQYF.

This clonotype was counted many times. The rearrangement joins TRBV18 to TRBJ2-4; 8 bases are shared with TRBD2. CDR1 and CDR2 from the germline V gene are KGHSH and LQKENI. This CDR3 is 14 amino acids long. V dropped 2 bases and J dropped 6; count of bases not matched to a gene: 3. The CDR3 DNA sequence: TGTGCCAGCTCACCAGGAGCGGGGGCAAACATTCAGTACTTC. Its translation: CASSPGAGANIQYF.

The CDR3 nucleotides read TGCGCCAGCAGCCAAGTTCATTCGGACAGGTACGGCTCCTACGAGCAGTACTTC. It specifies CASSQVHSDRYGSYEQYF. The rearrangement uses TRBV4-3 and TRBJ2-7; 7 bases align to TRBD1. CDR1 and CDR2 from the germline V gene are LGHNA and YSLEER. J gave up 0 bases and V 1 base, and 12 bases lay outside the gene matches. The CDR3 loop spans 18 amino acids.

V is TRBV20-1 and J is TRBJ2-5; 10 bases are a match to TRBD1. This CDR3 contains 14 residues. V was pared by 3 bases and J by 5 bases, with 6 bases of the junction left unmatched. Germline V CDR1 and CDR2: DFQATT, SNEGSKA (reference sequence). The chain's CDR3 is CSARGGQGFETQYF. CDR3 nucleotide sequence: TGCAGTGCTAGGGGGGGACAGGGGTTCGAGACCCAGTACTTC.

This clonotype was seen a handful of times. The chain links TRBV10-3 to TRBJ2-1; 11 nucleotides line up with TRBD2. This CDR3 comprises 16 residues. The ends lost 6 bases at V and 7 bases at J; junction bases unmatched: 11. Germline V gene lookup returns CDR1 ENHRY and CDR2 SYGVKD. In DNA, the CDR3 is TGTGCCATCAGCCGGAGGGGGACTAGCGGTCAGAATGAGCAGTTCTTC. Translated: CAISRRGTSGQNEQFF.

The V and J genes are TRBV5-1 and TRBJ2-7; possibly TRBD2 for D (5 bases). Near its end, the DNA agrees better with TRBJ2-1, so the J call may be wrong. CDR3 size: 12 residues. Germline V gene lookup returns CDR1 SGHRS and CDR2 YFSETQ. CDR3 loop: CASWELASEQFF. The CDR3 nucleotides read TGCGCCAGCTGGGAGTTGGCTAGCGAGCAGTTCTTC.

The rearrangement uses TRBV19 and TRBJ2-1; 9 bases agree with TRBD2. V lost 5 bases and J lost 4; bases outside the gene matches: 6. The germline V gene has CDR1 LNHDA and CDR2 SQIVND (reference sequence). This CDR3 is 15 amino acids long. The CDR3 sequence is CASSYGGRAYNEQFF. The CDR3 DNA reads as TGTGCCAGTAGTTATGGCGGGAGGGCGTACAATGAGCAGTTCTTC. The full variable domain, completed using reference TRBV19 and TRBJ2-1, is DGGITQSPKYLFRKEGQNVTLSCEQNLNHDAMYWYRQDPGQGLRLIYYSQIVNDFQKGDIAEGYSVSREKKESFPLTVTSAQKNPTAFYLCASSYGGRAYNEQFFGPGTRLTVL.

This clonotype was counted a few times. This chain uses TRBV18 with TRBJ2-2; TRBD1 aligns across 9 bases. The CDR3 is 16 residues long. The germline V gene encodes CDR1 KGHSH and CDR2 LQKENI. V shed 3 bases and J 4 bases; nucleotides not matched to a gene: 6. CDR3 bases: TGTGCCAGCTCACCCGCCGGGACAGGGATCACCGGGGAGCTGTTTTTT. Protein: CASSPAGTGITGELFF.

V gene TRBV20-1 combines with J gene TRBJ2-5; 8 positions match TRBD2. The V segment lost 2 bases and the J segment 2 bases; nucleotides outside the gene matches: 7. The CDR3 length is 15 residues. Germline assignment: CDR1 DFQATT and CDR2 SNEGSKA (reference sequence). The CDR3: CSARPTSAQQETQYF. The CDR3 DNA reads TGCAGTGCTAGACCGACTAGCGCCCAACAAGAGACCCAGTACTTC.

Only a few counts were recorded for this clonotype. The chain couples TRBV20-1 to TRBJ2-7, with D tentatively TRBD1 (6 bases). The CDR3 loop spans 15 amino acids. The germline V and J ends were trimmed by 0 bases and 0 bases, with 12 bases remaining between them. Germline V gene sequence: CDR1 DFQATT, CDR2 SNEGSKA (reference sequence). The CDR3 coding sequence is TGCAGTGCTAGAGATGGGGACACCGTCTCCTACGAGCAGTACTTC. This translates into CSARDGDTVSYEQYF.

V usage is TRBV12-3 or TRBV12-4 and J usage is TRBJ2-1; 8 bases map to TRBD2. The trim removed 8 bases at V and 4 bases at J, leaving 10 bases unmatched. This CDR3 is 15 amino acids long. CDR3 sequence reads: CASARGSGDYNEQFF. CDR3 coding DNA: TGTGCCAGCGCCCGGGGTAGCGGGGATTACAATGAGCAGTTCTTC.

This chain uses TRBV7-3 with TRBJ2-1; 7 positions agree with TRBD2. Germline V gene sequence: CDR1 SGHTA, CDR2 FQGTGA. V shed 1 base, J shed 5 bases, and the junction held 5 bases outside the gene matches. This CDR3 comprises 15 residues. The CDR3 nucleotides read TGTGCCAGCAGCTTAATCGCTAGCGGCCACAATGAGCAGTTCTTC. Its protein product is CASSLIASGHNEQFF.

For this clonotype: Germline and junction disagree at one end, which may indicate a read error. The J gene is TRBJ1-1, the V gene TRBV20-1; D is unresolved. The CDR3 spans 15 residues. In germline, CDR1 is DFQATT, CDR2 SNEGSKA (reference sequence). CDR3 nucleotides: TGCAGTGCTAGAGATCTCAGGCTGGTGAATACTGAAGCTTTCTTT. Protein: CSARDLRLVNTEAFF.

J is TRBJ1-5 and V is TRBV29-1; unclear D gene. V lost 4 bases, J lost 7 bases, and 5 bases lay in between. CDR1 SQVTM and CDR2 ANQGSEA come from the germline V gene. CDR3 length equals 10 residues. The CDR3: CSVGDQPQHF. The CDR3 coding sequence is TGCAGCGTTGGAGACCAGCCCCAGCATTTT.

This clonotype was counted ten times or more. This rearrangement joins TRBV4-3 to TRBJ1-1; D call uncertain. There are 18 residues in the CDR3. Trimming removed 0 bases from V and 0 bases from J, with 17 bases in between. Germline lookup yields CDR1 LGHNA and CDR2 YSLEER. The CDR3 coding sequence is TGCGCCAGCAGCCAAGATCTCTTTTTGGACCGAATGAACACTGAAGCTTTCTTT. It encodes CASSQDLFLDRMNTEAFF.

The V gene is TRBV5-1, the J gene TRBJ2-1, with D uncertain. V was pared by 0 bases and J by 6 bases, with 10 bases between. CDR3 length: 14 amino acids. Germline V gene data show CDR1 as SGHRS and CDR2 as YFSETQ. In DNA form, the CDR3 reads TGCGCCAGCAGCTTGGGTTCTGGGATCAATGAGCAGTTCTTC. Amino acid sequence: CASSLGSGINEQFF. The complete variable domain, with remaining parts taken from reference TRBV5-1 and TRBJ2-1, reads KAGVTQTPRYLIKTRGQQVTLSCSPISGHRSVSWYQQTPGQGLQFLFEYFSETQRNKGNFPGRFSGRQFSNSRSEMNVSTLELGDSALYLCASSLGSGINEQFFGPGTRLTVL.

The chain joins TRBV7-9 to TRBJ2-5, with D unresolved. This CDR3 contains 14 residues. V was shortened by 5 bases and J by 3 bases, with 13 bases between the two germline ends. Germline V gene lookup returns CDR1 SEHNR and CDR2 FQNEAQ (reference sequence). CDR3 nucleotides: TGTGCCAGCAGCCCCCAGCTGGAAGAAGAGACCCAGTACTTC. Amino acid sequence: CASSPQLEEETQYF.